The following is a T cell receptor beta chain sequence with its context. Libraries of naive CD8 T cells were made from 20,000 to 1,000,000 sorted cells. They used 10%, 30% or 50% RNA. As CD8+CD4-CCR7+CD45RA+ cells, naive CD8 T cells were sorted. This entry is derived from a study of molecular identifiers for immune sequencing clone quantification. The V gene lost 8 bases and the J gene lost 7 bases, with 15 bases spanning the gap. The CDR3 runs 12 residues. CDR1 and CDR2 (germline): ENHRY, SYGVKD. Both previously described methods and listed TCR primers were employed to make bulk TCR libraries. TCRdb recomputed calls from the PCR reads with MiXCR, one row per CDR3 protein. The sample lists about half a million distinct CDR3 sequences, about 25% occurring once.

The TCR comes from a human donor in good health. Some libraries in this study had Jurkat cell RNA spiked in. The chain couples TRBV10-3 to TRBJ2-7; D is unclear. The sample was naive CD8+ T cells from blood, with Jurkat cell RNA spiked in. Documented subset: FACS-sorted CD8+CD4-CCR7+CD45RA+ naive T cells. CDR3 in DNA: TGTGCCATCCGAGCGAGCCAGTTGGAGCAGTACTTC. This translates into CAIRASQLEQYF.